The 9 T cell receptor beta chains presented below share a single source sample, sequenced in a study of T cells expressing NK-cell markers. Reprocessing the 5' RACE reads, TCRdb reports a single entry for every CDR3 protein and omits DNA. The sample table includes 300,000 to 500,000 distinct CDR3 sequences. Material for sequencing was blood T cells: a sorted CD56 or NKG2C T cell subset, CD4+ or CD8+ T cells, or bulk PBMC T cells (not recorded which). These receptors all stem from a woman between 45 and 65 years old in good health.

This sequence joins TRBV7-9 and TRBJ2-2; the TRBD2 assignment by TCRdb is unverifiable without DNA. CDR1 and CDR2 from the germline V gene are SEHNR and FQNEAQ (reference sequence). The CDR3 loop spans 16 amino acids. CDR3 in amino acids: CASSPREVQNTGELFF.

The chain is built from TRBV20-1 and TRBJ2-1. This CDR3 is 11 amino acids long. Per the germline V gene, CDR1 is DFQATT and CDR2 is SNEGSKA (reference sequence). The CDR3 sequence is CSAGADFGQFF.

This chain connects TRBV7-7 to TRBJ2-5; TCRdb designates TRBD2, a call that cannot be tested without DNA. Germline V gene sequence: CDR1 SSHAT, CDR2 FNYEAQ (reference sequence). The CDR3 extends over 17 amino acids. The CDR3 is CASSPEGTGKRGETQYF.

V and J are TRBV10-3 and TRBJ1-2; the D gene TCRdb calls, TRBD1, cannot be checked with no DNA. Germline V gene data show CDR1 as ENHRY and CDR2 as SYGVKD. The CDR3 has 14 residues. CDR3 in amino acids: CAISVLSDSYGYTF.

This chain connects TRBV5-1 to TRBJ2-1; TCRdb's D call, TRBD2, is unchecked because there is no DNA. Germline-derived CDR1 and CDR2 are SGHRS and YFSETQ. The CDR3 runs 17 residues. CDR3 in amino acids: CASSLPNEWETENEQFF. The whole variable domain, remainder taken from reference TRBV5-1 and TRBJ2-1, is KAGVTQTPRYLIKTRGQQVTLSCSPISGHRSVSWYQQTPGQGLQFLFEYFSETQRNKGNFPGRFSGRQFSNSRSEMNVSTLELGDSALYLCASSLPNEWETENEQFFGPGTRLTVL.

The V and J genes are TRBV4-1 and TRBJ2-1; TCRdb's D call, TRBD2, is unchecked because there is no DNA. The germline V gene has CDR1 MGHRA and CDR2 YSYEKL. This CDR3 has 15 residues. This chain's CDR3 is CASSPGLAGMDEQFF.

V gene TRBV7-9 combines with J gene TRBJ2-3; the D call from TCRdb, TRBD2, cannot be confirmed without DNA. The germline V gene encodes CDR1 SEHNR and CDR2 FQNEAQ (reference sequence). The CDR3 length is 19 residues. CDR3 amino acids: CASSPHRGGGRGSTDTQYF.

This chain links TRBV24-1 with TRBJ2-3; TCRdb returns TRBD2, unconfirmable since there is no DNA. Germline-derived CDR1 and CDR2 are KGHDR and SFDVKD. The CDR3 length is 15 residues. This CDR3 is CATSDIREGADTQYF.

V gene TRBV5-5 combines with J gene TRBJ2-5; TCRdb outputs TRBD1, but without DNA this stays unchecked. CDR1 SGHKS and CDR2 YYEKEE come from the germline V gene (reference sequence). This CDR3 has 14 amino acids. This CDR3 is CASRITGGPETQYF.